This entry concerns a single TCR gamma chain. Its antigen is currently unknown. The receptor sequences were amplified from genomic DNA of peripheral blood mononuclear cells. The CDR3 contains 11 residues. Trimming at V came to 8 bases and at J to 5 bases, leaving 0 bases not matched to a gene. These data originate in a study of gamma delta lymphoproliferative disorders and STAT genes. For the study at large: The LymphoTrack Dx TCRG Assay amplified gamma chains from at least 50 ng of genomic DNA. Delta-chain libraries followed the EuroClonality-NGS standard operating procedure. Study observations and caveats: Most major patient clonotypes were shared with at least one healthy donor.

TCRdb re-called clones from the multiplex PCR reads using CATT. The table includes 750 to 850 gamma-chain clones, about a sixth detected once. The sequencing input was blood. The TCR was taken from a human donor in good health. The chain couples TRGV10 to TRGJP1. Matching the DNA to germline supplied the J gene, which TCRdb does not give. TRGV10 is known as an ORF, though its function is uncertain. The CDR3 nucleotides read TGTGCTGCGTGGACTGGTTGGTTCAAGATATTT. As protein: CAAWTGWFKIF.